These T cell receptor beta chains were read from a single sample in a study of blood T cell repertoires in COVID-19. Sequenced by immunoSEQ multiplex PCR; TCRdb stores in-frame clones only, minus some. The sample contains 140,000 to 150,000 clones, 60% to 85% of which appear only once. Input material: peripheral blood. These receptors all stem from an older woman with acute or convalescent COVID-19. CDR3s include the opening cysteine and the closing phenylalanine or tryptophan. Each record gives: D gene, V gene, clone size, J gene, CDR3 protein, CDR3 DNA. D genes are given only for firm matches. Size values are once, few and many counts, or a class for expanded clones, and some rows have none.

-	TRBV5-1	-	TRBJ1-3	CASREGLGNTIYF	TGCGCCAGCAGGGAGGGGCTTGGAAACACCATATATTTT
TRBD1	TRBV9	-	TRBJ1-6	CASSVGQGFTSPLHF	TGTGCCAGCAGCGTAGGACAGGGCTTTACTTCACCCCTCCACTTT
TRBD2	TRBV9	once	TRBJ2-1	CASSVALAGAFYNEQFF	TGTGCCAGCAGCGTAGCGCTAGCGGGAGCCTTCTACAATGAGCAGTTCTTC
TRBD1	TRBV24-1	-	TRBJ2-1	CATSGFQGADNEQFF	TGTGCCACCAGTGGTTTTCAGGGGGCGGACAATGAGCAGTTCTTC
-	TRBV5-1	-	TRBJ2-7	CASSFTSEGSYEQYF	TGCGCCAGCAGCTTTACTTCGGAGGGGTCCTACGAGCAGTACTTC
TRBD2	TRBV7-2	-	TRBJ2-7	CASSLVGGLAGPYEQYF	TGTGCCAGCAGCTTAGTTGGGGGACTAGCGGGACCCTACGAGCAGTACTTC
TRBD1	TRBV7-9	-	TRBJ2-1	CASRHRDRAYNEQFF	TGTGCCAGCAGGCACCGGGACAGGGCCTACAATGAGCAGTTCTTC
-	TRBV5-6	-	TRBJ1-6	CASSFGTGDSPLHF	TGTGCCAGCAGCTTTGGTACGGGGGATTCACCCCTCCACTTT
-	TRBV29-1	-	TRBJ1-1	CSAQSGRGNTEAFF	TGCAGCGCCCAGTCCGGTCGGGGGAACACTGAAGCTTTCTTT
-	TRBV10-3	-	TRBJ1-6	CAISDTGTRNSPLHF	TGTGCCATCAGTGACACCGGGACACGGAATTCACCCCTCCACTTT
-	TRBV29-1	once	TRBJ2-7	CSVEGSGHPYEQYF	TGCAGCGTTGAAGGGAGCGGGCATCCCTACGAGCAGTACTTC
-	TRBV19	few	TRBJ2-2	CASSIVGGTGELFF	TGTGCCAGTAGTATAGTCGGGGGCACCGGGGAGCTGTTTTTT
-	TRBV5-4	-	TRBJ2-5	CASRGQLQETQYF	TGTGCCTCTCGAGGACAGCTTCAAGAGACCCAGTACTTC
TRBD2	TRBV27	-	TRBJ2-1	CASSKTLLAGGRGSQFF	TGTGCCAGCAGTAAAACTTTACTAGCGGGAGGGCGGGGGTCGCAGTTCTTC
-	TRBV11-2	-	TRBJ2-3	CASSFLASTDTQYF	TGTGCCAGCAGCTTTTTGGCTAGCACAGATACGCAGTATTTT
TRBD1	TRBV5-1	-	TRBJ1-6	CASSPTAGQGNSPLHF	TGCGCCAGCAGCCCCACGGCGGGACAGGGGAATTCACCCCTCCACTTT
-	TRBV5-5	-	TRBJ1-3	CASSLDLQTIYF	TGTGCCAGCAGCTTGGATTTACAGACCATATATTTT
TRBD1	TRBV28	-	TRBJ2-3	CASSFGTGGTDTQYF	TGTGCCAGCAGTTTCGGGACAGGGGGGACAGATACGCAGTATTTT
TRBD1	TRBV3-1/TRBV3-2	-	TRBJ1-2	CASSQELRGLGYTF	TGTGCCAGCAGCCAAGAATTAAGGGGGCTTGGCTACACCTTC
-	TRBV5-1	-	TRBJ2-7	CASSPGQTYEQYF	TGCGCCAGCTCTCCCGGACAGACCTACGAGCAGTACTTC
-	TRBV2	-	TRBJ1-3	CASSELRVFLSGNTIYF	TGTGCCAGCAGTGAATTGAGAGTGTTCCTCTCTGGAAACACCATATATTTT
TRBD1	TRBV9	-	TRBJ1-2	CASSRGTANNYGYTF	TGTGCCAGCAGCCGCGGGACAGCGAACAACTATGGCTACACCTTC
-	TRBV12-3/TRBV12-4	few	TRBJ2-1	CASSFAAGYEQFF	TGTGCCAGCAGTTTCGCCGCCGGGTATGAGCAGTTCTTC
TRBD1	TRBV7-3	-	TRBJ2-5	CASSYTGEETQYF	TGTGCCAGCAGTTATACAGGGGAAGAGACCCAGTACTTC
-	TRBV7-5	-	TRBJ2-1	CARSTLTGGSYNEQFF	TGTGCCAGAAGCACCTTAACAGGGGGCTCCTACAATGAGCAGTTCTTC
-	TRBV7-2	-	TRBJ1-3	CASSLGQTGNTIYF	TGTGCCAGCAGCCTGGGGCAAACTGGAAACACCATATATTTT
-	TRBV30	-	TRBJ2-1	CAWSVWSSSYNEQFF	TGTGCCTGGAGTGTATGGAGTAGCTCCTACAATGAGCAGTTCTTC
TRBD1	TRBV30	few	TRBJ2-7	CALIPTGPSYEQYF	TGTGCCTTGATACCGACAGGGCCCTCCTACGAGCAGTACTTC
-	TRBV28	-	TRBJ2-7	CASSQPYRETYEQYF	TGTGCCAGTAGCCAACCCTACAGGGAAACCTACGAGCAGTACTTC
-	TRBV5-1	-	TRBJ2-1	CASSLAGWNNEQFF	TGCGCCAGCAGCTTGGCCGGGTGGAACAATGAGCAGTTCTTC
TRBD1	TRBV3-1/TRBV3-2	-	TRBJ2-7	CASSRTGTGMTYEQYF	TGTGCCAGCAGCCGAACGGGGACAGGGATGACCTACGAGCAGTACTTC
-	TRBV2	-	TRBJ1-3	CASSPGQFSGNTIYF	TGTGCCAGCAGTCCCGGACAGTTCTCTGGAAACACCATATATTTT
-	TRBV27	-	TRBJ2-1	CASSLSFGTPNNEQFF	TGTGCCAGCAGTTTATCCTTCGGGACTCCTAACAATGAGCAGTTCTTC
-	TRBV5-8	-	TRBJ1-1	CASRFRGTEAFF	TGTGCCAGCAGATTCAGGGGAACTGAAGCTTTCTTT
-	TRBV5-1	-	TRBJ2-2	CASCTEATGELFF	TGCGCCAGTTGCACTGAGGCCACCGGGGAGCTGTTTTTT
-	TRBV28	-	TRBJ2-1	CASSTRDSSSYNEQFF	TGTGCCAGCAGTACCCGGGACTCTAGCTCCTACAATGAGCAGTTCTTC
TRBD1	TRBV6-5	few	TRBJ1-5	CASSPGTGRFQPQHF	TGTGCCAGCAGTCCCGGGACAGGGAGATTTCAGCCCCAGCATTTT
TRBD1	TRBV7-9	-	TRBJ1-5	CASSIDRDSNQPQHF	TGTGCCAGCAGCATTGACAGGGACAGCAATCAGCCCCAGCATTTT
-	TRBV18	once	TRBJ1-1	CASSPGTLNTEAFF	TGTGCCAGCTCACCAGGTACACTAAACACTGAAGCTTTCTTT
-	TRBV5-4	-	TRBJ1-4	CASSLKVTDREKLFF	TGTGCCAGCAGCTTGAAGGTTACAGATCGGGAAAAACTGTTTTTT
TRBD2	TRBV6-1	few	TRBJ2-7	CASSEGSLAGGPYEQYF	TGTGCCAGCAGTGAAGGGAGTCTAGCGGGAGGGCCCTACGAGCAGTACTTC
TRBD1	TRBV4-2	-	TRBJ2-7	CASSPRTGGGYEQYF	TGTGCCAGCAGCCCAAGGACAGGGGGAGGATACGAGCAGTACTTC
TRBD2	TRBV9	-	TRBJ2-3	CASSSSGRAIDTQYF	TGTGCCAGCAGCTCTAGCGGGAGGGCCATAGATACGCAGTATTTT
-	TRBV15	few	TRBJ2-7	CATSRGGIGYEQYF	TGTGCCACCAGCAGAGGAGGGATCGGCTACGAGCAGTACTTC
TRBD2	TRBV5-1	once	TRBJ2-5	CASSFGTGLGETQYF	TGCGCCAGCAGCTTTGGTACTGGACTAGGGGAGACCCAGTACTTC
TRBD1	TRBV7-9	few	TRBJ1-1	CASSLRTGLITEAFF	TGTGCCAGCAGCTTAAGGACAGGGCTAATCACTGAAGCTTTCTTT
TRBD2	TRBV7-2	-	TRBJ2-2	CASSQRTSNTGELFF	TGTGCCAGCAGCCAAAGGACTAGCAACACCGGGGAGCTGTTTTTT